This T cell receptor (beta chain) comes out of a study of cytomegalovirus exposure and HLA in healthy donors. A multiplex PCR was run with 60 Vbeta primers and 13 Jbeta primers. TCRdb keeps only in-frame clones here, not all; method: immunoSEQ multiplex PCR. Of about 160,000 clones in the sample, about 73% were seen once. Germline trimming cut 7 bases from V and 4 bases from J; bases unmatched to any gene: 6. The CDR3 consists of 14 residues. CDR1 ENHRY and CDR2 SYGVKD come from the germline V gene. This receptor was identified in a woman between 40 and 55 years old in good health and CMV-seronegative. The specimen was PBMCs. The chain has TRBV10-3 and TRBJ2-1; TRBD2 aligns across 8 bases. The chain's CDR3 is CAIMGTSGYNEQFF. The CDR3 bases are TGTGCCATCATGGGCACTAGCGGTTACAATGAGCAGTTCTTC.